These 20 T cell receptor beta chains came from one sample sequenced in a study of human T cells and chemical hapten exposure. TCRdb reprocessed the RACE reads via MiXCR and lists one record per CDR3 protein. The sample holds more than 75,000 distinct CDR3 sequences, approximately 8% seen once. Time point specified: healthy volunteer bleed at 6 weeks. Sequencing started from total RNA isolated from unfractionated whole blood. The material sequenced was whole blood. The receptors stem from a male donor in good health. Some clones in this sample may be carry-over from other donors' samples.

This clonotype turned up a few times. This chain links TRBV27 with TRBJ2-7; 9 bases are a match to TRBD2. The CDR3 is 14 amino acids. CDR1 is MNHEY, CDR2 SMNVEV, per germline (reference sequence). Trimming cost V 7 bases and J 0 bases; bases outside gene matches: 4. CDR3 in DNA: TGTGCCAGCACCGAGACTAGCGGCTCCTACGAGCAGTACTTC. Translating it yields CASTETSGSYEQYF.

V is TRBV12-3 or TRBV12-4 and J is TRBJ2-6, with TRBD1 identical over 9 bases. This CDR3 is built from 17 residues. The junction had 7 bases not matched to a gene; V was cut back by 7 bases and J by 0 bases. The CDR3: CASTDTGQGSGANVLTF. The DNA for the CDR3 is TGTGCCAGCACCGACACGGGACAGGGCTCTGGGGCCAACGTCCTGACTTTC.

The genes are TRBV4-1 and TRBJ2-6, with 13 bases matching TRBD2. CDR3 size: 20 residues. Trimming cost V 0 bases and J 2 bases; bases outside gene matches: 7. Per germline, CDR1 MGHRA and CDR2 YSYEKL. The CDR3 DNA reads TGCGCCAGCAGCCAAGATGAAGCACTAGCGGGAGGGGCTGGGGCCAACGTCCTGACTTTC. Amino acid sequence: CASSQDEALAGGAGANVLTF.

This clonotype was found a few times. The chain recombines TRBV10-3 with TRBJ2-3; D call uncertain. The V and J ends lost 5 bases and 4 bases respectively, with 10 bases between them. Germline V lookup: CDR1 ENHRY, CDR2 SYGVKD. The CDR3 is 13 residues long. The CDR3 loop reads CAISTVSADTQYF. The CDR3 DNA reads TGTGCCATCAGTACCGTTAGTGCAGATACGCAGTATTTT.

In its sample, this clonotype was seen a few times. This sequence joins TRBV27 and TRBJ2-2; D gene uncertain. This CDR3 has 15 amino acids. Germline CDR1 and CDR2: MNHEY and SMNVEV (reference sequence). V was shortened by 7 bases and J by 4 bases, with 16 bases between the two germline ends. The CDR3 is CASKFASVRTGELFF. The CDR3 DNA is TGTGCCAGCAAATTCGCCTCTGTTCGCACCGGGGAGCTGTTTTTT.

This clonotype was picked up a small number of times. The V gene is TRBV27, the J gene TRBJ1-3; D may be TRBD1 (6 bases). With 5 bases removed from V and 4 bases from J, the gap between germline ends came to 12 bases. The CDR3 runs to 14 residues. The V gene's germline CDR1 is MNHEY and CDR2 SMNVEV (reference sequence). The CDR3 DNA is TGTGCCAGCAGTGTAACAGGGACGGGAAACACCATATATTTT. Translation: CASSVTGTGNTIYF.

There are a few counts of this clonotype. The genes are TRBV20-1 and TRBJ2-3, with no clear D. The CDR3 is 8 amino acids. Germline assignment: CDR1 DFQATT and CDR2 SNEGSKA (reference sequence). V was cut by 5 bases and J by 14 bases, with 8 bases left in between. CDR3: CSAPIGYF. The CDR3 region has the DNA TGCAGTGCTCCGATCGGGTATTTT.

A few counts support this clonotype. The chain has TRBV19 and TRBJ2-7; no definite D call. CDR3 length: 17 amino acids. The V gene's germline CDR1 is LNHDA and CDR2 SQIVND (reference sequence). The ends were cut back, 0 bases at V and 2 bases at J, with 17 bases in the middle. The CDR3, as DNA: TGTGCCAGTAGTATAGATCAGTGGAAGGCATTAACCTACGAGCAGTACTTC. Translating gives CASSIDQWKALTYEQYF.

This clonotype turned up a few times. The chain carries TRBV7-9 and TRBJ1-2; D is uncertain. This CDR3 comprises 16 residues. The germline V gene has CDR1 SEHNR and CDR2 FQNEAQ (reference sequence). Trimming left V 1 base short and J 8 bases short, with 20 bases between. CDR3 coding DNA: TGTGCCAGCAGCTTAGGTGAACAGCGAATTGATAAGGGCTACACCTTC. Translation gives CASSLGEQRIDKGYTF.

The rearrangement links TRBV12-3 or TRBV12-4 to TRBJ1-5; D call uncertain. Trimming stripped 1 base from V and 4 bases from J, with 17 bases between. The CDR3 length is 17 residues. CDR3: CASSLVGTGAMNQPQHF. CDR3 nucleotides: TGTGCCAGCAGTTTAGTGGGTACCGGCGCGATGAATCAGCCCCAGCATTTT.

Many counts were recorded for this clonotype. The chain couples TRBV4-3 to TRBJ1-3, with D unresolved. The CDR3 contains 16 residues. V gave up 0 bases and J gave up 1 base, with 10 bases separating them. Germline V gene lookup returns CDR1 LGHNA and CDR2 YSLEER. CDR3 residues: CASSQDRAVSGNTIYF. The CDR3 region has the DNA TGCGCCAGCAGCCAAGATAGGGCGGTTTCTGGAAACACCATATATTTT.

This clonotype was picked up many times. The chain links TRBV14 to TRBJ2-3, with D possibly matching TRBD1 (8 bases). The germline V and J ends were trimmed by 4 bases and 3 bases, with 17 bases remaining between them. The CDR3 spans 16 residues. Germline CDR1 SGHDN, CDR2 FVKESK. The CDR3 region is CASSRLTGEGTDTQYF. In DNA form, the CDR3 reads TGTGCCAGCAGCCGGTTGACAGGGGAGGGGACAGATACGCAGTATTTT.

This clonotype turned up a few times. This chain uses TRBV10-3 with TRBJ1-1, with D unresolved. Germline V lookup: CDR1 ENHRY, CDR2 SYGVKD. The CDR3 runs 13 residues. Trimming left V 5 bases short and J 0 bases short, with 7 bases between. CDR3 DNA sequence: TGTGCCATCAGTCTAACTGTGAACACTGAAGCTTTCTTT. Translating gives CAISLTVNTEAFF.

This clonotype was counted between two and nine times. The rearrangement uses TRBV30 and TRBJ1-1; D not certain. Per the germline V gene, CDR1 is GTSNPN and CDR2 is SVGIG (reference sequence). The V gene lost 0 bases and the J gene lost 5 bases, with 10 bases spanning the gap. The CDR3 length is 13 residues. The CDR3 DNA follows: TGTGCCTGGAGTGTGGCAGTAGGGACTGAAGCTTTCTTT. It specifies CAWSVAVGTEAFF.

This clonotype came up a few times. The chain links TRBV4-2 to TRBJ2-6; 7 nucleotides agree with TRBD1. The junction had 3 bases not matched to a gene; V was cut back by 1 base and J by 0 bases. This CDR3 comprises 17 residues. Germline V gene sequence: CDR1 LGHNA, CDR2 YNFKEQ. CDR3 bases: TGTGCCAGCAGCCAAGGGGGACAGAGCTCTGGGGCCAACGTCCTGACTTTC. It encodes CASSQGGQSSGANVLTF.

There are a few counts of this clonotype. This chain connects TRBV7-9 to TRBJ2-7; 9 positions agree with TRBD1. Looked up from germline, CDR1 is SEHNR and CDR2 is FQNEAQ (reference sequence). V gave up 5 bases and J gave up 5 bases; unmatched junction bases: 10. The CDR3 has 15 amino acids. CDR3 nucleotides: TGTGCCAGCAGCCACCCCCGGGACAGGGTCGACGAGCAGTACTTC. Amino acid sequence: CASSHPRDRVDEQYF.

This clonotype occurred a few times. The rearrangement links TRBV4-3 to TRBJ2-7; either TRBD1 or TRBD2 may supply D (5 bases each). V was shortened by 1 base and J by 1 base, with 14 bases between the two germline ends. This CDR3 spans 16 amino acids. Germline V lookup: CDR1 LGHNA, CDR2 YSLEER. CDR3 amino acids: CASSQVLWDGSYEQYF. CDR3 sequence (DNA): TGCGCCAGCAGCCAAGTTCTCTGGGACGGATCCTACGAGCAGTACTTC.

The chain carries TRBV12-3 or TRBV12-4 and TRBJ1-3; D unresolved. This CDR3 is 15 amino acids long. V dropped 7 bases and J dropped 1 base, with 14 bases sitting between them. The DNA of the CDR3 is TGTGCCAGCACCTCCCGGACGGCATCTGGAAACACCATATATTTT. Amino acid sequence: CASTSRTASGNTIYF.

This clonotype was recorded at least ten times. This sequence joins TRBV6-2 or TRBV6-3 and TRBJ1-6, with 8 bases aligning to TRBD1. The CDR3 runs 22 residues. The V gene end was trimmed by 7 bases and the J gene end by 0 bases; junction bases not matched to a gene: 23. From germline, CDR1 is MNHEY and CDR2 SVGEGT. The CDR3 nucleotides are TGTGCCAGCAACAGAAGCCGGGACAGGAGGATGTTTCTGAGCTCCTATAATTCACCCCTCCACTTT. Translation gives CASNRSRDRRMFLSSYNSPLHF.

Only a few counts were recorded for this clonotype. The chain recombines TRBV3-1 with TRBJ1-4; a possible D gene is TRBD1 (5 bases). The germline V gene encodes CDR1 LGHDT and CDR2 YNNKEL (reference sequence). The CDR3 is made up of 15 amino acids. V shed 0 bases and J shed 3 bases, with 8 bases lying between them. CDR3 loop: CASSQDQGPNEKLFF. The CDR3 nucleotides read TGTGCCAGCAGCCAAGATCAGGGACCTAATGAAAAACTGTTTTTT.